The 14 T cell receptor beta chains in this list originate from one sample, sequenced in a study of beta chain features in type 1 diabetes. The antigens these receptors bind are not known. The entirety of the isolated RNA underwent reverse transcription, so expressed TCRB transcripts were sequenced. The table came from immunoSEQ multiplex PCR; TCRdb's copy has only in-frame clones and leaves some out. The sample gives about 170,000 clones, approximately 8% of which show up once; roughly 0.5% is in the top ten. Findings and limits, study-wide: Type 1 diabetes patients had moderately but significantly shorter TCRB CDR3s in all four CD4+ subsets.

The sample was central memory CD4+ T cells from blood. These receptors originate from a man younger than 35 with type 1 diabetes.

The chain employs TRBV7-9 and TRBJ1-4, with a possible D match to TRBD1 (5 bases). The CDR3 has 15 amino acids. Looked up from germline, CDR1 is SEHNR and CDR2 is FQNEAQ (reference sequence). V was shortened by 5 bases and J by 4 bases, with 14 bases between the two germline ends. In DNA form, the CDR3 reads TGTGCCAGCAGCCAGTATGGGGCCGATAATGAAAAACTGTTTTTT. Translating it yields CASSQYGADNEKLFF.

V usage is TRBV7-2 and J usage is TRBJ1-3; 8 nucleotides align to TRBD1. There are 15 residues in the CDR3. The germline CDR1 and CDR2 sequences are SGHTA and FQGNSA. The J segment lost 2 bases and the V segment lost 4 bases, leaving 4 bases of the junction unmatched. This CDR3 reads CASSSTTGAGNTIYF. CDR3 nucleotide sequence: TGTGCCAGCAGCTCAACGACAGGGGCTGGAAACACCATATATTTT.

The genes are TRBV4-1 and TRBJ2-5, with TRBD2 matching 7 bases. CDR1 and CDR2 from the germline V gene are MGHRA and YSYEKL. This CDR3 is 13 amino acids long. With 0 bases clipped from V and 7 bases from J, the junction kept 2 bases outside the gene matches. CDR3 coding DNA: TGCGCCAGCAGCCAAGATCCGGGAGGGACCCAGTACTTC. This encodes CASSQDPGGTQYF.

The table lists this clone with a few counts. This chain links TRBV5-1 with TRBJ1-1, with D uncertain. The V gene lost 0 bases and the J gene lost 6 bases, with 12 bases spanning the gap. The germline V gene has CDR1 SGHRS and CDR2 YFSETQ. The length of the CDR3 is 14 residues. This chain's CDR3 is CASSLGFGEAEAFF. The CDR3 DNA reads as TGCGCCAGCAGCTTGGGCTTCGGAGAAGCTGAAGCTTTCTTT.

The chain links TRBV30 to TRBJ2-2; TRBD2 matches at 8 bases. From germline, CDR1 is GTSNPN and CDR2 SVGIG (reference sequence). The CDR3 is 15 residues long. Trimming removed 6 bases from V and 8 bases from J; junction bases left unmatched: 14. The DNA of the CDR3 is TGTGCCTGCCCCCCTGCAGCGGGAGTATCTGGGGAGCTGTTTTTT. Translated: CACPPAAGVSGELFF.

The chain recombines TRBV6-5 with TRBJ1-5; tentatively, D is TRBD1 (5 bases). Looked up from germline, CDR1 is MNHEY and CDR2 is SVGAGI. The CDR3 covers 15 residues. The germline V and J ends were trimmed by 2 bases and 5 bases, with 13 bases remaining between them. CDR3 region: CASSYKWGADQPQHF. For the CDR3, the DNA is TGTGCCAGCAGTTACAAATGGGGCGCGGATCAGCCCCAGCATTTT.

This clone showed up just a few times. V usage is TRBV18 and J usage is TRBJ2-5, with 12 bases fitting TRBD2. J gave up 1 base and V 5 bases, and 2 bases lay outside the gene matches. CDR3 length: 15 residues. Germline values: CDR1 KGHSH, CDR2 LQKENI. The CDR3 region is CASSRTSGTQETQYF. The CDR3 DNA follows: TGTGCCAGCTCAAGGACTAGCGGGACCCAAGAGACCCAGTACTTC.

This rearrangement joins TRBV6-4 to TRBJ2-1; TRBD2 might be the D (6 bases). The CDR3 runs 13 residues. Germline loops: CDR1 MRHNA, CDR2 SNTAGT. V was trimmed by 5 bases and J by 8 bases, leaving 13 bases between them. This CDR3 is CASSLTSIDEQFF. For the CDR3, the DNA is TGTGCCAGCAGTCTGACTAGTATCGATGAGCAGTTCTTC.

A few counts support this clone. This chain links TRBV28 with TRBJ1-2, with 8 bases lining up with TRBD1. After removal of 6 bases from V and 8 bases from J, the junction contained 14 bases not matched to a gene. The CDR3 consists of 15 residues. Germline-derived CDR1 and CDR2 are MDHEN and SYDVKM. This chain's CDR3 is CASSSSSTGEEGYTF. The CDR3 DNA reads TGTGCCAGCAGCTCTAGTTCGACAGGGGAAGAAGGCTACACCTTC.

This clone was observed a handful of times. V and J are TRBV28 and TRBJ2-5; 8 nucleotides match TRBD1. Germline CDR1 and CDR2: MDHEN and SYDVKM. The CDR3 runs 18 residues. Germline trimming cut 5 bases from V and 4 bases from J; bases unmatched to any gene: 18. CDR3 region: CASSQRTARTGRGETQYF. The CDR3 DNA reads as TGTGCCAGCAGTCAACGGACCGCCCGGACAGGGCGTGGAGAGACCCAGTACTTC.

The rearrangement uses TRBV18 and TRBJ1-6; tentative D call: TRBD1 (5 bases). CDR1 and CDR2 (germline): KGHSH, LQKENI. The CDR3 has 15 amino acids. V was trimmed by 2 bases and J by 4 bases, leaving 9 bases between them. DNA for the CDR3: TGTGCCAGCTCACCAAACAGGCAGTATAATTCACCCCTCCACTTT. Its translation: CASSPNRQYNSPLHF.

This clone has only a few counts. J is TRBJ2-1 and V is TRBV11-2, with D perhaps TRBD2 (6 bases). With 6 bases removed from V and 13 bases from J, the gap between germline ends came to 16 bases. This CDR3 region has 12 residues. CDR1 and CDR2 from the germline V gene are SGHAT and FQNNGV. The CDR3 spells CASSFLRDFQFF. The CDR3 DNA sequence: TGTGCCAGCAGTTTCCTCCGGGACTTTCAGTTCTTC.

In this sample, this clone is medium-sized. V gene TRBV30 combines with J gene TRBJ1-2; 10 positions agree with TRBD1. The V segment lost 4 bases and the J segment 8 bases; nucleotides outside the gene matches: 7. Per germline, CDR1 GTSNPN and CDR2 SVGIG (reference sequence). The CDR3 is 13 residues long. The CDR3 nucleotides are TGTGCCTGGAATTCGGGACAGGGGAGCGGCTACACCTTC. This sequence encodes CAWNSGQGSGYTF.

This clone was detected a few times. This chain connects TRBV27 to TRBJ2-5, with D perhaps TRBD2 (6 bases). Germline assignment: CDR1 MNHEY and CDR2 SMNVEV (reference sequence). The CDR3 has 10 amino acids. The germline V and J ends were trimmed by 6 bases and 7 bases, with 6 bases remaining between them. CDR3 coding DNA: TGTGCCAGCAGGGGGGGGACCCAGTACTTC. Translating gives CASRGGTQYF.